The 30 T cell receptor beta chains given below trace back to one sample, sequenced in a study of T-cell memory formation after mild COVID-19. TCRdb used MiXCR to reprocess the 5' RACE reads, holding one entry per CDR3 protein. The data contain about 400,000 distinct CDR3 sequences, 20% to 30% of them singletons. Sequenced sample: PBMCs or a T cell subset sorted from them (not recorded which). The receptors shown here come from an adult woman who had mild COVID-19 (a few samples of this study predate the infection). Cell type and time point are not known.

This clonotype was recorded a few times. The CDR3 nucleotides are TGTGCCAGTAGAATCGGCCATGAGCAGTTCTTC. Residues: CASRIGHEQFF. The V gene is TRBV19, the J gene TRBJ2-1; unclear D gene. Germline assignment: CDR1 LNHDA and CDR2 SQIVND (reference sequence). V was pared by 6 bases and J by 8 bases, with 8 bases between. This CDR3 comprises 11 residues.

The genes are TRBV6-2 or TRBV6-3 and TRBJ1-5; D possibly corresponds to TRBD1 (5 bases). The germline CDR1 and CDR2 sequences are MNHEY and SVGEGT. The CDR3 extends over 13 amino acids. With 5 bases removed from V and 5 bases from J, the gap between germline ends came to 10 bases. CDR3 nucleotides: TGTGCCAGCAGTGTGGGGGGATATCAGCCCCAGCATTTT. Protein: CASSVGGYQPQHF.

The V and J genes are TRBV11-2 and TRBJ2-3, with 8 bases lining up with TRBD2. The CDR3 contains 17 residues. Per the germline V gene, CDR1 is SGHAT and CDR2 is FQNNGV. V was pared by 4 bases and J by 5 bases, with 14 bases of the junction left unmatched. The CDR3 DNA reads TGTGCCAGCAGCTCGCTCGGTTTGGGGACTAGGGGAGATACGCAGTATTTT. Its translation is CASSSLGLGTRGDTQYF.

This clonotype was observed a handful of times. This chain joins TRBV5-1 and TRBJ2-3; D is uncertain. The CDR3 spans 15 residues. Between the trimmed V and J ends, which lost 4 bases and 0 bases, there was a span of 12 bases. Per the germline V gene, CDR1 is SGHRS and CDR2 is YFSETQ. CDR3 nucleotide sequence: TGCGCCAGCAGCCCCGCGGTCCGCAGCACAGATACGCAGTATTTT. It encodes CASSPAVRSTDTQYF.

In the case of this clonotype: The junction departs from the called germline gene at one end, perhaps through a read error. The chain employs TRBV20-1 and TRBJ1-2; weak D call: TRBD1 (6 bases). Germline V CDR1 and CDR2: DFQATT, SNEGSKA (reference sequence). The CDR3 contains 15 residues. The CDR3 bases are TGCAGTGCTAGGGGACACGATAAGTCCGACTATGGCTACATCTTC. It specifies CSARGHDKSDYGYIF.

The chain recombines TRBV4-1 with TRBJ2-7, with 7 bases lining up with TRBD2. This CDR3 has 17 amino acids. J gave up 1 base and V 0 bases, and 9 bases lay outside the gene matches. The germline V gene has CDR1 MGHRA and CDR2 YSYEKL. The CDR3 region is CASSQDPPSGVSYEQYF. CDR3 nucleotides: TGCGCCAGCAGCCAAGATCCCCCCAGCGGGGTATCCTACGAGCAGTACTTC.

This chain links TRBV6-2 or TRBV6-3 with TRBJ1-1; possible D gene TRBD1, 5 bases. Germline V gene lookup returns CDR1 MNHEY and CDR2 SVGEGT. Trimming pared 0 bases from V and 1 base from J, leaving 12 bases between. The CDR3 sequence is 16 residues long. The CDR3 coding sequence is TGTGCCAGCAGTTACTCGCCGGGACGGGGGAACACTGAAGCTTTCTTT. It specifies CASSYSPGRGNTEAFF.

The rearrangement links TRBV7-9 to TRBJ2-5; D call uncertain. The CDR3 runs to 13 residues. Trimming left V 5 bases short and J 9 bases short, with 16 bases between. Germline CDR1 SEHNR, CDR2 FQNEAQ (reference sequence). DNA for the CDR3: TGTGCCAGCAGCCCGTACCCTTCCTCGCCCCAGTACTTC. Protein product: CASSPYPSSPQYF.

There are many counts of this clonotype. The junction departs from the called germline gene at one end, perhaps through a read error. The chain combines TRBV5-1 with TRBJ2-5; D remains unclear. Germline V gene data show CDR1 as SGHRS and CDR2 as YFSETQ. The CDR3 is 12 residues long. The CDR3 region has the DNA TGTGCCAGCAGCCTCCGCAGGGAGACCCAGTACTTC. This encodes CASSLRRETQYF.

The chain has TRBV21-1 and TRBJ2-7; the table's D call of TRBD1 was not tested on the DNA. TRBV21-1 is shown as a pseudogene. The CDR3 has 17 amino acids. The CDR3 here is CASSDRAGTGEGYEQYF. As DNA, the CDR3 is TGTGCCAGCAGCGATCGGGCCGGGACAGGGGAAGGCTACGAGCAGTACTTC.

This clonotype was seen a handful of times. J is TRBJ2-2 and V is TRBV6-2 or TRBV6-3; maybe TRBD2 (5 bases). There are 14 residues in the CDR3. Germline V gives CDR1 MNHEY, CDR2 SVGEGT. The germline V and J ends were trimmed by 5 bases and 6 bases, with 13 bases remaining between them. The CDR3 DNA reads as TGTGCCAGCAGTCGGTGGTCCGGGGCCGGGGAGCTGTTTTTT. Translating it yields CASSRWSGAGELFF.

The CDR3 DNA is TGTGCCAGCAGCCGAAAGTTGGACAGGGGGGGCTACACCTTC. Protein sequence: CASSRKLDRGGYTF. The chain joins TRBV27 to TRBJ1-2, with 10 bases fitting TRBD1. Germline loops: CDR1 MNHEY, CDR2 SMNVEV (reference sequence). Losses at the gene ends were 6 bases for V and 8 bases for J; bases not matched to a gene: 9. There are 14 residues in the CDR3.

The chain recombines TRBV7-9 with TRBJ2-3, with D perhaps given as TRBD1 or TRBD2 (7 bases each). The CDR3 is 15 amino acids. CDR1 and CDR2 (germline): SEHNR, FQNEAQ (reference sequence). Between the trimmed V and J ends, which lost 4 bases and 3 bases, there was a span of 14 bases. The CDR3 loop is CASSYRGDSTDTQYF. The CDR3 DNA follows: TGTGCCAGCAGCTACCGGGGGGACAGTACAGATACGCAGTATTTT. The entire variable domain, with the rest obtained from reference TRBV7-9 and TRBJ2-3, is as follows: DTGVSQNPRHKITKRGQNVTFRCDPISEHNRLYWYRQTLGQGPEFLTYFQNEAQLEKSRLLSDRFSAERPKGSFSTLEIQRTEQGDSAMYLCASSYRGDSTDTQYFGPGTRLTVL.

This clonotype was counted a few times. This chain links TRBV5-1 with TRBJ2-7; D is uncertain. This CDR3 region has 18 residues. V shed 1 base and J shed 2 bases, with 22 bases lying between them. Germline V gene data show CDR1 as SGHRS and CDR2 as YFSETQ. CDR3 loop: CASSLTNSLVGSPYEQYF. Here the CDR3 DNA reads TGCGCCAGCAGCTTGACTAACTCTCTCGTCGGCAGTCCCTACGAGCAGTACTTC.

The V and J genes are TRBV6-2 or TRBV6-3 and TRBJ1-2, with D unclear. V lost 5 bases and J 4 bases, leaving 14 bases between the germline ends. The CDR3 covers 14 residues. Germline CDR1 reads MNHEY; CDR2 reads SVGEGT. The CDR3 DNA reads as TGTGCCAGCAGTACCTACTTTAGGGTCTATGGCTACACCTTC. It specifies CASSTYFRVYGYTF.

The chain recombines TRBV3-1 with TRBJ2-5, with 7 bases lining up with TRBD1. The CDR3 spans 13 residues. The V and J ends lost 8 bases and 5 bases, in that order; junction bases with no gene match: 8. Germline values: CDR1 LGHDT, CDR2 YNNKEL (reference sequence). The CDR3 is CASGRGIEETQYF. For the CDR3, the DNA is TGTGCCAGCGGCAGGGGGATCGAGGAGACCCAGTACTTC.

The rearrangement joins TRBV18 to TRBJ2-3; 7 bases fit TRBD2. V lost 2 bases, J lost 5 bases, and 7 bases stayed unmatched. Germline V gene sequence: CDR1 KGHSH, CDR2 LQKENI. CDR3 length: 15 amino acids. CDR3 sequence: CASSPTWEGRDTQYF. CDR3 DNA sequence: TGTGCCAGCTCACCAACGTGGGAGGGGAGAGATACGCAGTATTTT.

This clonotype was counted only a few times. The chain links TRBV20-1 to TRBJ2-7, with a possible D match to TRBD2 (5 bases). The germline CDR1 and CDR2 sequences are DFQATT and SNEGSKA (reference sequence). Trimming stripped 3 bases from V and 3 bases from J, with 15 bases between. The CDR3 has 14 amino acids. The CDR3 protein is CSARRSSSFYEQYF. CDR3 coding DNA: TGCAGTGCTAGGAGGTCTAGCTCTTTCTACGAGCAGTACTTC.

This chain connects TRBV11-3 to TRBJ1-1; D is perhaps TRBD1 (5 bases). V lost 4 bases, J lost 1 base, and 7 bases lay in between. The CDR3 is 13 residues long. From germline, CDR1 is SGHNT and CDR2 YENEEA. The CDR3 DNA sequence: TGTGCCAGCAGCTGGGACGGGAACACTGAAGCTTTCTTT. It translates to CASSWDGNTEAFF. Full variable domain (rest looked up from reference TRBV11-3 and TRBJ1-1): EAGVVQSPRYKIIEKKQPVAFWCNPISGHNTLYWYLQNLGQGPELLIRYENEEAVDDSQLPKDRFSAERLKGVDSTLKIQPAELGDSAVYLCASSWDGNTEAFFGQGTRLTVV.

The J gene is TRBJ1-3, the V gene TRBV20-1; D gene ambiguous. CDR3 size: 14 residues. V gave up 0 bases and J gave up 0 bases, with 6 bases separating them. Germline loops: CDR1 DFQATT, CDR2 SNEGSKA (reference sequence). The CDR3 is CSARDQGSGNTIYF. Written as DNA, the CDR3 is TGCAGTGCTAGAGATCAAGGCTCTGGAAACACCATATATTTT.

The rearrangement links TRBV7-9 to TRBJ1-2; D is possibly TRBD1 (6 bases). Trimming stripped 5 bases from V and 5 bases from J, with 9 bases between. CDR3 length equals 12 residues. CDR1 is SEHNR and CDR2 is FQNEAQ in the germline V gene (reference sequence). In DNA form, the CDR3 reads TGTGCCAGCAGCCCGGGACAATATGGCTACACCTTC. Residues: CASSPGQYGYTF.

This clonotype was recorded a few times. This chain uses TRBV20-1 with TRBJ2-3, with 7 bases identical to TRBD2. There are 15 residues in the CDR3. CDR1 and CDR2 (germline): DFQATT, SNEGSKA (reference sequence). With 3 bases clipped from V and 2 bases from J, the junction kept 8 bases outside the gene matches. Here the CDR3 reads CSASRSSGDTDTQYF. CDR3 DNA sequence: TGCAGTGCTAGTCGCTCTAGCGGTGACACAGATACGCAGTATTTT.

This clonotype was observed a few times. The chain carries TRBV14 and TRBJ2-1; TRBD2 is a possible D gene (5 bases). This CDR3 has 12 amino acids. Germline V gives CDR1 SGHDN, CDR2 FVKESK. The V gene lost 1 base and the J gene lost 12 bases, with 10 bases spanning the gap. The CDR3 is CASSQVSRGQFF. In nucleotides, the CDR3 is TGTGCCAGCAGCCAAGTTAGCCGGGGGCAGTTCTTC.

This clonotype was counted at least ten times. The rearrangement uses TRBV12-3 or TRBV12-4 and TRBJ2-7; TRBD2 matches 13 bases. The junction had 9 bases not matched to a gene; V was cut back by 5 bases and J by 8 bases. The CDR3 length is 15 residues. Written as DNA, the CDR3 is TGTGCCAGCAGTCCCCGGACTAGCGGGAGTTTCAAGCAGTACTTC. It yields the protein CASSPRTSGSFKQYF.

This clonotype is medium-sized. This sequence joins TRBV7-6 and TRBJ2-1; 8 nucleotides match TRBD1. Germline V lookup: CDR1 SGHVS, CDR2 FNYEAQ. The CDR3 consists of 15 residues. V was pared by 5 bases and J by 0 bases, with 3 bases of the junction left unmatched. Written as DNA, the CDR3 is TGTGCCAGCAGCGTGGGACAGGTCTCCTACAATGAGCAGTTCTTC. The encoded protein is CASSVGQVSYNEQFF.

The chain employs TRBV4-1 and TRBJ2-3; D might be TRBD1 or TRBD2, each matching 5 bases. CDR1 and CDR2 (germline): MGHRA, YSYEKL. This CDR3 spans 13 amino acids. V gave up 4 bases and J gave up 14 bases, with 19 bases separating them. The CDR3 DNA is TGCGCCAGCAGCCCCCCCGGGACCCGAGGACCGTATTTT. Its translation: CASSPPGTRGPYF.

This clonotype appeared a few times. The chain links TRBV3-1 to TRBJ2-1; possible D gene TRBD1, 6 bases. With 0 bases removed from V and 4 bases from J, the gap between germline ends came to 7 bases. Germline CDR1 reads LGHDT; CDR2 reads YNNKEL (reference sequence). The CDR3 totals 14 residues. CDR3 in amino acids: CASSQDGQYNEQFF. The CDR3 nucleotides are TGTGCCAGCAGCCAAGATGGACAGTACAATGAGCAGTTCTTC.

This clonotype was seen only a few times. The chain has TRBV7-9 and TRBJ2-5; either TRBD1 or TRBD2 may fit D (5 bases each). The V gene's germline CDR1 is SEHNR and CDR2 FQNEAQ (reference sequence). This CDR3 spans 16 amino acids. Trimming stripped 4 bases from V and 1 base from J, with 16 bases between. CDR3: CASSSGGGRGQETQYF. As DNA, the CDR3 is TGTGCCAGCAGCTCCGGTGGGGGACGCGGCCAAGAGACCCAGTACTTC.

The CDR3 DNA reads as TGCGCCAGCAGCGACGGGACGGATACCTACGAGCAGTACTTC. Its translation is CASSDGTDTYEQYF. V usage is TRBV5-1 and J usage is TRBJ2-7; D tentatively reads TRBD1 or TRBD2 (5 bases each). Deletions cut 4 bases from V and 2 bases from J, with 13 bases between. Germline V gene lookup returns CDR1 SGHRS and CDR2 YFSETQ. The CDR3 consists of 14 residues.

V usage is TRBV18 and J usage is TRBJ2-6; either TRBD1 or TRBD2 may supply D (5 bases each). The CDR3 runs 15 residues. Germline loops: CDR1 KGHSH, CDR2 LQKENI. The germline V and J ends were trimmed by 0 bases and 4 bases, with 7 bases remaining between them. The CDR3 region is CASSPPGAGANVLTF. The CDR3 nucleotides are TGTGCCAGCTCACCACCCGGGGCCGGGGCCAACGTCCTGACTTTC.